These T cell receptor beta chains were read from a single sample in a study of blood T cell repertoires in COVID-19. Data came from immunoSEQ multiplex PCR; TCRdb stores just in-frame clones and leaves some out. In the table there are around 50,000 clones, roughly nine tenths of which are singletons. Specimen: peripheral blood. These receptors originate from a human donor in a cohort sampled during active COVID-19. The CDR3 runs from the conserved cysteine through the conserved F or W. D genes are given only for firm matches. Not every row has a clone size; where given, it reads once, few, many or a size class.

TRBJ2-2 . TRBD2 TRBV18 TGTGCCAGCTCACCAAATCGGGTAGATGGAGGGGAGGGCCTCCCCACCGGGGAGCTGTTTTTT CASSPNRVDGGEGLPTGELFF
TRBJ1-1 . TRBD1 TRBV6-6 TGTGCCAGCAGTTACTCGGGGAACAGGGGGCGGGCTGAAGCTTTCTTT CASSYSGNRGRAEAFF
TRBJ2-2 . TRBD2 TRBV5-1 TGCGCCAGCAGCCCAGTTCTCGGACTAGCGGACGCGAACACCGGGGAGCTGTTTTTT CASSPVLGLADANTGELFF
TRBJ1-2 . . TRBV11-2 TGTGCCAGCAGCCCCGCGGTGGGTCGGATTAACTATGGCTACACCTTC CASSPAVGRINYGYTF
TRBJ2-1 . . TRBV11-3 TGTGCCAGCAGCTTAACTTCCTCCTACAATGAGCAGTTCTTC CASSLTSSYNEQFF
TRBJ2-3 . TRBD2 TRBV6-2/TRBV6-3 TGTGCCAGCAGTTACGGCGGGAGCCACAGCACAGATACGCAGTATTTT CASSYGGSHSTDTQYF
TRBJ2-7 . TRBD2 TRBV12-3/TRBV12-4 TGTGCCAGCAGCTCGGGCGGGAGCTACGAGCAGTACTTC CASSSGGSYEQYF
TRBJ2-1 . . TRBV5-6 TGTGCCAGCAGCTCCTTAAGACAGGCCAATGAGCAGTTCTTC CASSSLRQANEQFF
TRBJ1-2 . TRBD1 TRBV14 TGTGCCAGCAGCCAAACTGGGACAGGGAAAGTCTATGGCTACACCTTC CASSQTGTGKVYGYTF
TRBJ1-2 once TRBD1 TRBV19 TGTGCCAGTAGTTCGTCGGGACAGGGGCAGTTGGTTGGCTACACCTTC CASSSSGQGQLVGYTF
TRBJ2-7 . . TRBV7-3 TGTGCCAGCAGCCAGAGCGACAGGAAAACCTACGAGCAGTACTTC CASSQSDRKTYEQYF
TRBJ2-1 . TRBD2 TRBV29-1 TGCAGCGTTGAAGATCCACCGGCTTTAGCGGGAGGGTTTCGCGGCTCCTACAATGAGCAGTTCTTC CSVEDPPALAGGFRGSYNEQFF
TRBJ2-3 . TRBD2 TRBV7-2 TGTGCCAGCAGCATTAGCGGGGGGGCCCCTCGAAATACGCAGTATTTT CASSISGGAPRNTQYF
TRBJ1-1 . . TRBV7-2 TGTGCCAGCGGTAGGGGAAACACTGAAGCTTTCTTT CASGRGNTEAFF
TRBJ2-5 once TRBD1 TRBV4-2 TGTGCCAGCAGCCAAGAGGACAGGTCCGATATAGAGACCCAGTACTTC CASSQEDRSDIETQYF
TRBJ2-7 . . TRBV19 TGTGCCAGTAATTTCCAGGCCGGCTACGAGCAGTACTTC CASNFQAGYEQYF
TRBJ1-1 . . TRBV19 TGTGCCAGTAGCTCTCTGGGCGACACTGAAGCTTTCTTT CASSSLGDTEAFF
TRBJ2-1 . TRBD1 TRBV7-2 TGTGCCAGCAGCTCGCCGGGACAGGGGACGAGAGGGAATGAGCAGTTCTTC CASSSPGQGTRGNEQFF
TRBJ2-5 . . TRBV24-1 TGTGCCGTTGTGTCGGGCAGGGTGAAGACCCAGTACTTC CAVVSGRVKTQYF
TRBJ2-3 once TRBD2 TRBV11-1 TGTGCCAGCAGCTCCCGAGCGGGGGTGGGCACAGATACGCAGTATTTT CASSSRAGVGTDTQYF
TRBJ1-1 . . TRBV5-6 TGTGCCAGCAGCCTCAGGGGTGTAGACACTGAAGCTTTCTTT CASSLRGVDTEAFF
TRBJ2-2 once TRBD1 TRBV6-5 TGTGCCAGCAGTTTTAGACAGGGGAGCGGGGAGCTGTTTTTT CASSFRQGSGELFF
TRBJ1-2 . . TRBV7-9 TGTGCCAGCAGCTTATTGTCCCAGGGCGGCTACACCTTC CASSLLSQGGYTF
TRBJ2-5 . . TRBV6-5 TGTGCCAGCAGCCACGGCAGGTCTGGAGAGACCCAGTACTTC CASSHGRSGETQYF
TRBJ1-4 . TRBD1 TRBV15 TGTGCCACCAGCAGAGACCGACAGGGGGCCAATGAAAAACTGTTTTTT CATSRDRQGANEKLFF
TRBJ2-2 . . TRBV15 TGTGCCACCAGCAGAGACAGGGAAGGCACCGGGGAGCTGTTTTTT CATSRDREGTGELFF
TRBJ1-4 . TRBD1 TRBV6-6 TGTGCCAGCAGTCGGGACAGGGGGCGCAGAGCTAATGAAAAACTGTTTTTT CASSRDRGRRANEKLFF
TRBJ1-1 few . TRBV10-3 TGTGCCATCAGTGAATACCGCGGGGACACTGAAGCTTTCTTT CAISEYRGDTEAFF
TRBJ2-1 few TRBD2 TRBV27 TGTGCCAGCAGGGTAGCGGGGTACAATGAGCAGTTCTTC CASRVAGYNEQFF
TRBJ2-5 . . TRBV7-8 TGTGCCAGCAGCAGGGGAGGTCTGGGGGAGACCCAGTACTTC CASSRGGLGETQYF
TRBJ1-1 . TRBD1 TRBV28 TGTGCCAATAAACAACAGGGGCAAGCGAACACTGAAGCTTTCTTT CANKQQGQANTEAFF
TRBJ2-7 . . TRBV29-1 TGCAGCGTTGAAGATAGAGGACAGACCTACGAGCAGTACTTC CSVEDRGQTYEQYF
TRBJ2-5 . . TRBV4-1 TGCGCCAGCAGCCAAGAAAGGTACGGCGGGTGGACCCAGTACTTC CASSQERYGGWTQYF
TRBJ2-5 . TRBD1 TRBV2 TGTGCCAGCAGGGACAGGGGTTTCCAAGAGACCCAGTACTTC CASRDRGFQETQYF
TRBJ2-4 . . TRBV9 TGTGCCAGCAGCGCGGGACAAGGGACGTTCAACATTCAGTACTTC CASSAGQGTFNIQYF
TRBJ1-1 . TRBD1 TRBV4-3 TGCGCCAGCAGCCAAGATAGGACAGGATGGAACACTGAAGCTTTCTTT CASSQDRTGWNTEAFF
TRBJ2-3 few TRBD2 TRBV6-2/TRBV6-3 TGTGCCAGCAGTTACGCGGGACTAGCGGGCAGAGATACGCAGTATTTT CASSYAGLAGRDTQYF
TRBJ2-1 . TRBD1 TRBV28 TGTGCCACCCAAGGGACAGGGGTCTGGAATGAGCAGTTCTTC CATQGTGVWNEQFF
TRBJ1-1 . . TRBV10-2 TGCGCCAGCAGCTCCCTCGGGGGGAACACTGAAGCTTTCTTT CASSSLGGNTEAFF
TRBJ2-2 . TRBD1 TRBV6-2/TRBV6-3 TGTGCCAGCAGCCGCGCGGGACAGGGGGGCACCGGGGAGCTGTTTTTT CASSRAGQGGTGELFF